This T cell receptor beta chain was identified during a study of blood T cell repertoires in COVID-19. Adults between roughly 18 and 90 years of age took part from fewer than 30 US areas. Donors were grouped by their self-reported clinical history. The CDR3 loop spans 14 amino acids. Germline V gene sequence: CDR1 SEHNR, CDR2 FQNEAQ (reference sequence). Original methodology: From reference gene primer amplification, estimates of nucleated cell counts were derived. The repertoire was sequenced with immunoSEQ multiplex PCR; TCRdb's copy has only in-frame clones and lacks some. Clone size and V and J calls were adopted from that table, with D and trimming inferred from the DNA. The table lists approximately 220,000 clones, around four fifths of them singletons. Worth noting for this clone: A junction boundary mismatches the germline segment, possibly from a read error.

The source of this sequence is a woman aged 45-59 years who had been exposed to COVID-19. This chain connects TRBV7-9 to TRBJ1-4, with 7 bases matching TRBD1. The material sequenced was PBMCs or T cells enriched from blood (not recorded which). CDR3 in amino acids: CVSGRGQFNEKLFF. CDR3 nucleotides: TGTGTCAGCGGCCGGGGACAGTTTAATGAAAAACTGTTTTTT.